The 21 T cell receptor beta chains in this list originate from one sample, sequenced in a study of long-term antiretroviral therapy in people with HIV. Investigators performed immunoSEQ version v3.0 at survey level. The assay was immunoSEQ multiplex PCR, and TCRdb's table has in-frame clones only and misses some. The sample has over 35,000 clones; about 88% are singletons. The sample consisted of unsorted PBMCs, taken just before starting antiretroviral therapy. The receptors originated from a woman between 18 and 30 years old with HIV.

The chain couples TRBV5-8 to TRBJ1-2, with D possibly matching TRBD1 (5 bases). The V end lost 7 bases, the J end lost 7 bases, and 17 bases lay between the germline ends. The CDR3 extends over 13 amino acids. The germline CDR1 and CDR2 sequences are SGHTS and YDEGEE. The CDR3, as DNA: TGTGCCAGCGGGGGGGTACCTCTGGGTGGCTACACCTTC. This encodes CASGGVPLGGYTF.

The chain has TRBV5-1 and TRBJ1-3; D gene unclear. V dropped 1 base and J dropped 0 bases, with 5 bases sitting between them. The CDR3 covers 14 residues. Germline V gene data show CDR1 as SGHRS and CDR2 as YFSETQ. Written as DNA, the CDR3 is TGCGCCAGCAGCTTGCAGTCCTCTGGAAACACCATATATTTT. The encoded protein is CASSLQSSGNTIYF.

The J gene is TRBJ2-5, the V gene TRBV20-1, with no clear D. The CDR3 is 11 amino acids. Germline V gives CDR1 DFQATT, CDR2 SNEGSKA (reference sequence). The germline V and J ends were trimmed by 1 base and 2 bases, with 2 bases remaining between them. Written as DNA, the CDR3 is TGCAGTGCTAGAGGTCAAGAGACCCAGTACTTC. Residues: CSARGQETQYF.

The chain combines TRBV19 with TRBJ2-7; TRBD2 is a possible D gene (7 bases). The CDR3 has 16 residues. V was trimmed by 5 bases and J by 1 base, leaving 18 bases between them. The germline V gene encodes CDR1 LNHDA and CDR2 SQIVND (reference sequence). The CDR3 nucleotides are TGTGCCAGTAGTCCGAATGGGGGCGGGGGTTCCTACGAGCAGTACTTC. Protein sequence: CASSPNGGGGSYEQYF.

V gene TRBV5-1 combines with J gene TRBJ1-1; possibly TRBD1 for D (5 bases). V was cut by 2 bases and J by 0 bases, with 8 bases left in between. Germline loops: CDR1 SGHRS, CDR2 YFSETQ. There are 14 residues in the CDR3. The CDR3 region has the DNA TGCGCCAGCAGCTTATGGGACCTGAACACTGAAGCTTTCTTT. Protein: CASSLWDLNTEAFF.

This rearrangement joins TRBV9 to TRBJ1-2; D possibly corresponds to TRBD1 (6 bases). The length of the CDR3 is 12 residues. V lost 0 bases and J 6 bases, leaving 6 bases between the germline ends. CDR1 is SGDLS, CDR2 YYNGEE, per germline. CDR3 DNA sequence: TGTGCCAGCAGCGTAGACAGGGATGGCTACACCTTC. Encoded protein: CASSVDRDGYTF. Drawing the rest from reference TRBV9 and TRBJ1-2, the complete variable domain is DSGVTQTPKHLITATGQRVTLRCSPRSGDLSVYWYQQSLDQGLQFLIQYYNGEERAKGNILERFSAQQFPDLHSELNLSSLELGDSALYFCASSVDRDGYTFGSGTRLTVV.

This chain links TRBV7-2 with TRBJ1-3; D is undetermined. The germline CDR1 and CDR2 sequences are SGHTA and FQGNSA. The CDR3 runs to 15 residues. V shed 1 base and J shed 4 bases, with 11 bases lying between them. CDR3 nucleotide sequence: TGTGCCAGCAGCTTAGTTCGGGATCTCGGAAACACCATATATTTT. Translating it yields CASSLVRDLGNTIYF. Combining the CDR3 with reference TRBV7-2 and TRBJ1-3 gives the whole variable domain GAGVSQSPSNKVTEKGKDVELRCDPISGHTALYWYRQSLGQGLEFLIYFQGNSAPDKSGLPSDRFSAERTGGSVSTLTIQRTQQEDSAVYLCASSLVRDLGNTIYFGEGSWLTVV.

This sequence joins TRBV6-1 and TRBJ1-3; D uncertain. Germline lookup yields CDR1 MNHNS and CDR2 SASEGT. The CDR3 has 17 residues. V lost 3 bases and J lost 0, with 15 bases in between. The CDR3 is CASSDWSRGSSGNTIYF. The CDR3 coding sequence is TGTGCCAGCAGTGACTGGTCCCGAGGGAGCTCTGGAAACACCATATATTTT.

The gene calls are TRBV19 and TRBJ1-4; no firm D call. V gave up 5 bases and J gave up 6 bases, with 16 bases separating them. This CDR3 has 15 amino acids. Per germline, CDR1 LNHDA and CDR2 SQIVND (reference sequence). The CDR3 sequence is CASSLSGSGYEKLFF. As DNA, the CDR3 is TGTGCCAGTAGTTTGTCAGGCAGCGGCTATGAAAAACTGTTTTTT.

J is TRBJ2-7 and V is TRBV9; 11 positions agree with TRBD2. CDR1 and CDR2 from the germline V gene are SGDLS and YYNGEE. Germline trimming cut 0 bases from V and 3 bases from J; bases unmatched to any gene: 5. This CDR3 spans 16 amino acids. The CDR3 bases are TGTGCCAGCAGCGTAGGTGAGGGGACTAGCGGCTACGAGCAGTACTTC. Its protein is CASSVGEGTSGYEQYF.

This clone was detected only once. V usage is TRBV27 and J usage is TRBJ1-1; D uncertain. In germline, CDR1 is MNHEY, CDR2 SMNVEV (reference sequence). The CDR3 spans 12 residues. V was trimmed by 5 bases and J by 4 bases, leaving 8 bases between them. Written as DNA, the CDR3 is TGTGCCAGCAGTGTCGGTGGCACTGAAGCTTTCTTT. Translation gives CASSVGGTEAFF.

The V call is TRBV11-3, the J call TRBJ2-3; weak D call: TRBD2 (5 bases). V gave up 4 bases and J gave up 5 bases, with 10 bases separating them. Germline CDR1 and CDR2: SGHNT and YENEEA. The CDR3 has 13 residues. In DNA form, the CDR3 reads TGTGCCAGCAGCTCCCTTCGGGGAGATACGCAGTATTTT. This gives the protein CASSSLRGDTQYF.

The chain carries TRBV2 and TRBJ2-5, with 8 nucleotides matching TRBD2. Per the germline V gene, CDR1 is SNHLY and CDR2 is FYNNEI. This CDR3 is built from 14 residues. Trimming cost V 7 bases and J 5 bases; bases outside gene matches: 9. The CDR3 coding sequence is TGTGCCAGCAAGCGGGACCGCGGGGGGGAGACCCAGTACTTC. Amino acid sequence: CASKRDRGGETQYF.

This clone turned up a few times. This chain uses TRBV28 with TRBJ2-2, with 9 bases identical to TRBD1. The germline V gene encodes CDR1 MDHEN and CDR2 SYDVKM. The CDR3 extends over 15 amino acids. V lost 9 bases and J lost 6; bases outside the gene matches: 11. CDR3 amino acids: CARGVIGTGPGELFF. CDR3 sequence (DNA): TGTGCCAGGGGGGTGATCGGGACAGGGCCCGGGGAGCTGTTTTTT.

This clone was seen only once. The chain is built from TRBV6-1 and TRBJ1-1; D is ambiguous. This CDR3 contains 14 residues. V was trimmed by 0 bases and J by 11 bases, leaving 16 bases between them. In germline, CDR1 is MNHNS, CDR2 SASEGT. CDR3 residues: CASSEAISPGRAFF. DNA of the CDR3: TGTGCCAGCAGTGAAGCGATAAGTCCGGGTAGGGCTTTCTTT.

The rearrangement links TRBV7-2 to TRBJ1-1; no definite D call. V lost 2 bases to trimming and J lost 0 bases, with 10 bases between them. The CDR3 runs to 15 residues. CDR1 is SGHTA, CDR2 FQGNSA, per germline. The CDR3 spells CASSLSSSLNTEAFF. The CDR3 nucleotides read TGTGCCAGCAGCTTAAGCTCCAGCTTGAACACTGAAGCTTTCTTT. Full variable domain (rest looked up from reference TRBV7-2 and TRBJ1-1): GAGVSQSPSNKVTEKGKDVELRCDPISGHTALYWYRQSLGQGLEFLIYFQGNSAPDKSGLPSDRFSAERTGGSVSTLTIQRTQQEDSAVYLCASSLSSSLNTEAFFGQGTRLTVV.

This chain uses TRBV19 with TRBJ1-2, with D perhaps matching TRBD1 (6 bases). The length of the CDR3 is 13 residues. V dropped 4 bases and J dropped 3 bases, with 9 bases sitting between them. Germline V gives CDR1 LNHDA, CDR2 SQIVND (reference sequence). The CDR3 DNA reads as TGTGCCAGTAGTACACAGGGCGACTATGGCTACACCTTC. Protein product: CASSTQGDYGYTF. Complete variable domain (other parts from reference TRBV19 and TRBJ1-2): DGGITQSPKYLFRKEGQNVTLSCEQNLNHDAMYWYRQDPGQGLRLIYYSQIVNDFQKGDIAEGYSVSREKKESFPLTVTSAQKNPTAFYLCASSTQGDYGYTFGSGTRLTVV.

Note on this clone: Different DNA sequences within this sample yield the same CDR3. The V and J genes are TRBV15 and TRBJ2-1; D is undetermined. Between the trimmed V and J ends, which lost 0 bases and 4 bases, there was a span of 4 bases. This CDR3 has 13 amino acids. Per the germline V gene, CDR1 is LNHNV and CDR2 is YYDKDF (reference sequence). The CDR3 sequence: CATSRDGYNEQFF. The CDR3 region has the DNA TGTGCCACCAGCAGAGATGGGTACAATGAGCAGTTCTTC.

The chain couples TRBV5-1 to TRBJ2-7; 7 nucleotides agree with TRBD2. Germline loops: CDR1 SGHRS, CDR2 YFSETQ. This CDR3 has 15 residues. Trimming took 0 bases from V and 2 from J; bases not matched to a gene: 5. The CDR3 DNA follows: TGCGCCAGCAGCTTGGAGCTAGCGGATCCCTACGAGCAGTACTTC. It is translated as CASSLELADPYEQYF.

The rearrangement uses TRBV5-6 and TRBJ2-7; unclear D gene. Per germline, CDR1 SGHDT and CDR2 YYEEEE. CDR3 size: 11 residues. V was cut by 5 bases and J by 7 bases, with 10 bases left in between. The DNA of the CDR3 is TGTGCCAGCAGTCCCGGTCGTGAGCAGTACTTC. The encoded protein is CASSPGREQYF.

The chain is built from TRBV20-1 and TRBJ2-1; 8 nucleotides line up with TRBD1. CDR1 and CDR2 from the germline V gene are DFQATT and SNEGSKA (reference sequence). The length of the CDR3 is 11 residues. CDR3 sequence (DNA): TGCAGAGCCAGGGGGCGGAATGAGCAGTTCTTC. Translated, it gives CRARGRNEQFF.